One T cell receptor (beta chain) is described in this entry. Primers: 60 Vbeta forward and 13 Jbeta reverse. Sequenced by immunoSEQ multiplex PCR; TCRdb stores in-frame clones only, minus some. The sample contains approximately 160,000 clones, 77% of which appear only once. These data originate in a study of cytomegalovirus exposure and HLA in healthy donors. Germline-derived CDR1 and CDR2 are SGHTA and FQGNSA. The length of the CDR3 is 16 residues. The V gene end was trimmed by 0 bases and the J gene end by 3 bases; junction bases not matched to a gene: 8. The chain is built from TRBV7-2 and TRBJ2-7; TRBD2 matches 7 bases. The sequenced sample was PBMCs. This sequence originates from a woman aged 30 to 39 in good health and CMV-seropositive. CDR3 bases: TGTGCCAGCAGCTTAGCGGGGCGGGAGTGGGGCTACGAGCAGTACTTC. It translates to CASSLAGREWGYEQYF.